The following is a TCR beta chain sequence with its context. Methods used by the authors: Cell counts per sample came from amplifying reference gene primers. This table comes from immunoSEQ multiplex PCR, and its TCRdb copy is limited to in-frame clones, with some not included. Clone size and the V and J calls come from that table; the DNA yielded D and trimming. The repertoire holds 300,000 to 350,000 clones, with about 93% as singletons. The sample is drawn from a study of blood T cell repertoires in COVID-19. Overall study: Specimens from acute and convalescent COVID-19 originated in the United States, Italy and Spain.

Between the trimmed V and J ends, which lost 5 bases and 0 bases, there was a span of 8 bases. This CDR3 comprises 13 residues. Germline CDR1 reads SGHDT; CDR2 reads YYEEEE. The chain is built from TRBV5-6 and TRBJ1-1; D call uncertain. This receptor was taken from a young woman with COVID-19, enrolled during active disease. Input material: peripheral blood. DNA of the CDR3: TGTGCCAGCAGTTCTACTATGAACACTGAAGCTTTCTTT. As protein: CASSSTMNTEAFF.